This T cell receptor beta chain was identified during a study of blood T cells in healthy people across ages. Germline-derived CDR1 and CDR2 are ENHRY and SYGVKD. There are 16 residues in the CDR3. V gave up 4 bases and J gave up 5 bases; unmatched junction bases: 11. Together with a sample-barcoded 5' primer, a J-beta primer mix was included in a second PCR lasting about 7 to 12 cycles. From the 5' RACE reads, TCRdb called clonotypes with MiXCR, one entry per CDR3 protein. The table shows more than 1,000,000 distinct CDR3 sequences, with roughly a quarter occurring only once. The same sample was also used in a study of T cells of mothers and their children. According to that study: A handful of children and their three healthy Caucasian mothers were the donors. Per 15 ul, 1.5 ug of RNA was used, with all extracted RNA going into cDNA synthesis.

The V gene is TRBV10-3, the J gene TRBJ2-5; 9 nucleotides align to TRBD2. This sequence originates from a girl aged 2 to 9 in good health. The sequencing sample was made of blood. CDR3 coding DNA: TGTGCCATCAGTGTAGGGAATAGCGGGGGTTCGGAGACCCAGTACTTC. Translated: CAISVGNSGGSETQYF.